The 26 T cell receptor beta chains in this list originate from one sample, sequenced in a study of blood T cells in healthy people across ages. PCR was performed a second time for 7 to 11 cycles using a sample-barcoded 5' primer and a J-beta primer mix. One entry per CDR3 protein, called by TCRdb with MiXCR from the 5' RACE reads. Of more than 650,000 distinct CDR3 sequences in the sample, about 26% were seen once. This sample also belongs to another study, concerning T cells of mothers and their children.

Sequencing was done on a sample of blood. Source of these receptors: a boy between 10 and 17 years old in good health.

This clonotype has a handful of counts. The gene calls are TRBV10-3 and TRBJ2-5, with TRBD1 identical over 9 bases. V lost 5 bases, J lost 3 bases, and 7 bases stayed unmatched. The germline CDR1 and CDR2 sequences are ENHRY and SYGVKD. CDR3 length: 15 amino acids. The CDR3 nucleotides read TGTGCCATCAGTCCTAGACAGGGGGACAAAGAGACCCAGTACTTC. Translating gives CAISPRQGDKETQYF.

J is TRBJ2-5 and V is TRBV25-1; a possible D gene is TRBD2 (7 bases). The J call may not be correct, given that the DNA end is closer to TRBJ2-7. Germline loops: CDR1 MGHDK, CDR2 SYGVNS. The CDR3 is 13 amino acids. The CDR3 loop reads CASSGGPTYEQYF. CDR3 bases: TGTGCCAGCAGCGGGGGGCCGACCTACGAGCAGTACTTC.

The chain recombines TRBV25-1 with TRBJ2-6, with 9 bases aligning to TRBD1. The germline CDR1 and CDR2 sequences are MGHDK and SYGVNS. J was trimmed by 1 base and V by 5 bases; bases with no gene match: 6. CDR3 length equals 17 residues. In DNA, the CDR3 is TGTGCCAGCAGTACTGGACAGGGGTTTTCTGGGGCCAACGTCCTGACTTTC. It is translated as CASSTGQGFSGANVLTF.

This clonotype was seen a few times. The gene calls are TRBV7-6 and TRBJ2-5, with 8 bases that match TRBD1. The end of the DNA is better explained by TRBJ2-1, so the J call may be wrong. The CDR3 is 18 amino acids. Germline CDR1 reads SGHVS; CDR2 reads FNYEAQ. CDR3 DNA: TGTGCCAGCAGCTTAGCCCTTAGAGGCAGGGGGCGCCACAATGAGCAGTTCTTC. This gives the protein CASSLALRGRGRHNEQFF.

This clonotype has only a few counts. This rearrangement joins TRBV2 to TRBJ1-1, with no clear D. The V end lost 3 bases, the J end lost 4 bases, and 9 bases lay between the germline ends. Germline CDR1 SNHLY, CDR2 FYNNEI. The CDR3 covers 13 residues. The CDR3 is CASSDRPFTEAFF. CDR3 DNA sequence: TGTGCCAGCAGTGATCGGCCTTTCACTGAAGCTTTCTTT.

This sequence joins TRBV2 and TRBJ2-7; a possible D gene is TRBD1 (7 bases). The CDR3 totals 14 residues. Germline-derived CDR1 and CDR2 are SNHLY and FYNNEI. Trimming took off 7 bases at V and 5 bases at J, with 18 bases between the two ends. CDR3 in amino acids: CASTNPTGRHEQYF. The CDR3 nucleotides read TGTGCCAGCACGAATCCGACAGGGAGGCACGAGCAGTACTTC. Full variable domain (rest looked up from reference TRBV2 and TRBJ2-7): EPEVTQTPSHQVTQMGQEVILRCVPISNHLYFYWYRQILGQKVEFLVSFYNNEISEKSEIFDDQFSVERPDGSNFTLKIRSTKLEDSAMYFCASTNPTGRHEQYFGPGTRLTVT.

This clonotype occurred a few times. An end of the junction differs from the germline gene, which may be a read error. This sequence joins TRBV7-2 and TRBJ1-4; the D is unclear. The CDR3 sequence is 12 residues long. Germline V gives CDR1 SGHTA, CDR2 FQGNSA. CDR3 nucleotides: TGTGCCAGCCAATCCCGCAATGAAGAACTGTTTTTT. Translated: CASQSRNEELFF.

The rearrangement joins TRBV12-5 to TRBJ2-4; 9 bases line up with TRBD2. Trimming cost V 3 bases and J 5 bases; bases outside gene matches: 5. This CDR3 contains 15 residues. The germline CDR1 and CDR2 sequences are LGHNT and FRNRAP. As DNA, the CDR3 is TGTGCTAGTGGTTTCCCTAGCGGGGCTCAAAACATTCAGTACTTC. It is translated as CASGFPSGAQNIQYF.

The chain combines TRBV7-6 with TRBJ1-6; TRBD1 aligns across 7 bases. Germline V gene data show CDR1 as SGHVS and CDR2 as FNYEAQ. V shed 1 base and J 7 bases; nucleotides not matched to a gene: 1. CDR3 length: 14 residues. CDR3 coding DNA: TGTGCCAGCAGCTTAGTACAGGGGAATTCACCCCTCCACTTT. Its protein is CASSLVQGNSPLHF.

The rearrangement joins TRBV6-6 to TRBJ1-4; D is perhaps TRBD1 (6 bases). The germline gives CDR1 MNHNY, CDR2 SVGAGI (reference sequence). Trimming took 2 bases from V and 6 from J, leaving 16 bases between them. The CDR3 contains 16 residues. CDR3 protein: CASSYEGDEADEKLFF. The CDR3 coding sequence is TGTGCCAGCAGTTACGAGGGGGACGAAGCGGATGAAAAACTGTTTTTT.

This clonotype was seen many times. The genes are TRBV12-3 or TRBV12-4 and TRBJ2-1, with 7 bases lining up with TRBD1. The J call may be faulty, since TRBJ2-5 better matches the DNA end. The CDR3 extends over 13 amino acids. Here the CDR3 reads CASRLGGLETQYF. Here the CDR3 DNA reads TGTGCCAGCAGGCTAGGGGGCTTGGAGACCCAGTACTTC.

Regarding this clonotype: Likely a read error: the CDR3 ends without its conserved phenylalanine or tryptophan. This chain links TRBV29-1 with TRBJ1-2; 8 nucleotides align to TRBD1. Germline V gene lookup returns CDR1 SQVTM and CDR2 ANQGSEA. The CDR3 sequence is 16 residues long. Trimming cost V 6 bases and J 5 bases; bases outside gene matches: 17. The CDR3 coding sequence is TGCAGCGTGCCCGGACAGGGTCTAGAGGGGGAATATGGCTACACCCTC. It is translated as CSVPGQGLEGEYGYTL.

A word on this clonotype: This sequence may be a read error, since a much larger clone differs from it by one base. The chain uses TRBV3-1 and TRBJ2-1; D ambiguous. The germline CDR1 and CDR2 sequences are LGHDT and YNNKEL (reference sequence). There are 15 residues in the CDR3. The CDR3 nucleotides are TGTGCCAGCAGCCCAGGTCCCGGCTCCTACAATGAGCCGTTCTTC. Its translation: CASSPGPGSYNEPFF.

This clonotype was counted only a few times. The J gene is TRBJ2-7, the V gene TRBV29-1; the D gene is possibly TRBD1 (6 bases). The CDR3 has 15 amino acids. In germline, CDR1 is SQVTM, CDR2 ANQGSEA. Trimming removed 1 base from V and 0 bases from J, with 13 bases in between. The CDR3 DNA reads as TGCAGCGTTGAAGCCGCAGGGGATAGCTCCTACGAGCAGTACTTC. Translated, it gives CSVEAAGDSSYEQYF.

This clonotype was recorded a few times. Written as DNA, the CDR3 is TGTGCCAGCAGCATACGGGCAGGGGCCGACTCTGGGGCCAACGTCCTGACTTTC. Translation: CASSIRAGADSGANVLTF. The chain couples TRBV9 to TRBJ2-6, with D possibly matching TRBD1 (6 bases). Trimming pared 4 bases from V and 0 bases from J, leaving 17 bases between. The germline V gene has CDR1 SGDLS and CDR2 YYNGEE. The CDR3 totals 18 residues.

This clonotype has more than one count but fewer than ten. The rearrangement uses TRBV11-2 and TRBJ1-1; possibly TRBD1 for D (6 bases). V dropped 2 bases and J dropped 7 bases, with 11 bases sitting between them. CDR3 length: 13 residues. Germline V lookup: CDR1 SGHAT, CDR2 FQNNGV. Written as DNA, the CDR3 is TGTGCCAGCAGCTTAAACAGGGCTAATGAAGCTTTCTTT. This sequence encodes CASSLNRANEAFF.

This clonotype was detected once. The V and J genes are TRBV10-3 and TRBJ1-2; TRBD1 matches at 7 bases. This CDR3 region has 18 residues. Germline lookup yields CDR1 ENHRY and CDR2 SYGVKD. The trim removed 4 bases at V and 2 bases at J, leaving 16 bases unmatched. The CDR3 DNA sequence: TGTGCCATCAGTGTGACTCGAGACGACAGGGAGGCCAACTATGGCTACACCTTC. This codes for CAISVTRDDREANYGYTF.

In DNA, the CDR3 is TGTGCCATCAGTGATTTAGCGGGGGGTTCAGATACGCAGTATTTT. It is translated as CAISDLAGGSDTQYF. This chain joins TRBV10-3 and TRBJ2-3, with 10 bases identical to TRBD2. The germline gives CDR1 ENHRY, CDR2 SYGVKD. There are 15 residues in the CDR3. V lost 3 bases and J lost 4; bases outside the gene matches: 4.

This clonotype came up a few times. The chain carries TRBV27 and TRBJ1-1; tentatively, D is TRBD1 (6 bases). This CDR3 is 16 amino acids long. The V gene's germline CDR1 is MNHEY and CDR2 SMNVEV (reference sequence). Deletions cut 0 bases from V and 1 base from J, with 12 bases between. The CDR3 sequence is CASSLSSQGSNTEAFF. The CDR3 nucleotides read TGTGCCAGCAGTTTATCATCCCAGGGGTCGAACACTGAAGCTTTCTTT.

The gene calls are TRBV7-2 and TRBJ2-1, with TRBD2 identical over 8 bases. The CDR3 covers 16 residues. After removal of 5 bases from V and 2 bases from J, the junction contained 8 bases not matched to a gene. The germline CDR1 and CDR2 sequences are SGHTA and FQGNSA. CDR3 amino acids: CASSPPPGGAYNEQFF. The CDR3 DNA follows: TGTGCCAGCAGCCCGCCCCCCGGGGGGGCCTACAATGAGCAGTTCTTC. Together with reference TRBV7-2 and TRBJ2-1, the CDR3 gives the full variable domain: GAGVSQSPSNKVTEKGKDVELRCDPISGHTALYWYRQSLGQGLEFLIYFQGNSAPDKSGLPSDRFSAERTGGSVSTLTIQRTQQEDSAVYLCASSPPPGGAYNEQFFGPGTRLTVL.

This clonotype was detected a few times. V and J are TRBV12-3 or TRBV12-4 and TRBJ2-7; D uncertain. V was clipped by 7 bases and J by 5 bases, with 9 bases between them. The CDR3 extends over 11 amino acids. CDR3 residues: CASKGFNEQYF. As DNA, the CDR3 is TGTGCCAGCAAAGGTTTCAACGAGCAGTACTTC.

This clonotype was observed a handful of times. This rearrangement joins TRBV5-1 to TRBJ2-5, with D perhaps matching TRBD1 or TRBD2 (6 bases each). The germline V gene has CDR1 SGHRS and CDR2 YFSETQ. Trimming left V 4 bases short and J 4 bases short, with 14 bases between. CDR3 length: 14 residues. The CDR3 region is CASSGPGAGETQYF. CDR3 DNA: TGCGCCAGCAGCGGCCCGGGGGCCGGAGAGACCCAGTACTTC.

CDR3 in DNA: TGCGCCAGCAGCTTGGTGGCCAGGCTGCAAAATGAGCAGTTCTTC. It yields the protein CASSLVARLQNEQFF. The rearrangement uses TRBV5-1 and TRBJ2-5, with D unresolved. The J call could be wrong; TRBJ2-1 is a better fit for the DNA end. This CDR3 has 15 amino acids. CDR1 and CDR2 from the germline V gene are SGHRS and YFSETQ.

The chain carries TRBV3-1 and TRBJ2-3, with D tentatively TRBD2 (6 bases). Trimming removed 0 bases at V and 4 bases at J, with 11 bases between. This CDR3 comprises 15 residues. CDR1 is LGHDT and CDR2 is YNNKEL in the germline V gene (reference sequence). CDR3 amino acids: CASSQDPVAADTQYF. The CDR3 coding sequence is TGTGCCAGCAGCCAAGATCCCGTAGCGGCAGATACGCAGTATTTT.

This clonotype was seen a few times. The genes are TRBV11-2 and TRBJ2-7; 7 bases match TRBD2. The germline V gene has CDR1 SGHAT and CDR2 FQNNGV. After removal of 3 bases from V and 6 bases from J, the junction contained 14 bases not matched to a gene. CDR3 length: 16 amino acids. The CDR3 DNA sequence: TGTGCCAGCAGCTTCCAGCGGGGTGTCGGTCGTCCCGAGCAGTACTTC. It translates to CASSFQRGVGRPEQYF.

A few counts support this clonotype. J is TRBJ2-2 and V is TRBV7-2; D gene uncertain. The CDR3 sequence is 13 residues long. Germline CDR1 and CDR2: SGHTA and FQGNSA. The V end lost 5 bases, the J end lost 6 bases, and 10 bases lay between the germline ends. The CDR3 nucleotides read TGTGCCAGCAGCCGACACGCGGCCGGGGAGCTGTTTTTT. This gives the protein CASSRHAAGELFF.